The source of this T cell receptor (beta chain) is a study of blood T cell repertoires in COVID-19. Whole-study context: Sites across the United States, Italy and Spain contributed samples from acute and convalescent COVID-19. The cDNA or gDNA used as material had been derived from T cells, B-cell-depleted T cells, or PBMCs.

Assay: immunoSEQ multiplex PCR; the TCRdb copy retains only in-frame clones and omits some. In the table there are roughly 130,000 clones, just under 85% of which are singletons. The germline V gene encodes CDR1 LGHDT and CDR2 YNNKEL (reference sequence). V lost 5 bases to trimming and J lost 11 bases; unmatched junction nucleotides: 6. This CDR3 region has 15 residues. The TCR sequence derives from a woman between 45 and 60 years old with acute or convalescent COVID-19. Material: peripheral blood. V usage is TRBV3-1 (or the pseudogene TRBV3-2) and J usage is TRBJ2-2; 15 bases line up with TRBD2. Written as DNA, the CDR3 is TGTGCCAGCAGCTCAGGACTAGCGGGGGGGCGAGAGCTGTTTTTT. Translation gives CASSSGLAGGRELFF.